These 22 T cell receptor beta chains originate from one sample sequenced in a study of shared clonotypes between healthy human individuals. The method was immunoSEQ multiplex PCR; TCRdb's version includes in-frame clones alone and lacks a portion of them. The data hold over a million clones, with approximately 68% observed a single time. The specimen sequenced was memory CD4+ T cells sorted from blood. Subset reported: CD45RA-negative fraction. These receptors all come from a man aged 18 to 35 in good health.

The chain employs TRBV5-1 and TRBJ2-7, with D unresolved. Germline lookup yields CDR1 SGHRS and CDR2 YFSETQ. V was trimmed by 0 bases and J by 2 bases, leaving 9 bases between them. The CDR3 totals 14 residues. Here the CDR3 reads CASSLGGNAYEQYF. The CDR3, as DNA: TGCGCCAGCAGCTTGGGAGGTAATGCCTACGAGCAGTACTTC.

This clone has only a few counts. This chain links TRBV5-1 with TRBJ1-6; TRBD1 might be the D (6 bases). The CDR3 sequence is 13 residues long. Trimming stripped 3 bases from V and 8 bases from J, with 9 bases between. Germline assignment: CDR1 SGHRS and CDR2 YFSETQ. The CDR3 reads CASSWDKDSPLHF. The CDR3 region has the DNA TGCGCCAGCAGCTGGGACAAGGATTCACCCCTCCACTTT.

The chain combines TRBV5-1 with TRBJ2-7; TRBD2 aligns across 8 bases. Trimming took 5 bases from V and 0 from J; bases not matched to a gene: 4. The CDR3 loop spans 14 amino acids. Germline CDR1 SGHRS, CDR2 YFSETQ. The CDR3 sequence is CASSTGLDSYEQYF. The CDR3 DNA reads TGCGCCAGCAGTACGGGACTAGACTCCTACGAGCAGTACTTC.

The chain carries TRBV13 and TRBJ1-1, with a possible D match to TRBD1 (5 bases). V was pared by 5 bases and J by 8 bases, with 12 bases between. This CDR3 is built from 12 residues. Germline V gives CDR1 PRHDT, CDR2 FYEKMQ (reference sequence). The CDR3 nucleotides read TGTGCCAGCAGCGAAGGGACCCCCGAAGCTTTCTTT. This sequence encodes CASSEGTPEAFF.

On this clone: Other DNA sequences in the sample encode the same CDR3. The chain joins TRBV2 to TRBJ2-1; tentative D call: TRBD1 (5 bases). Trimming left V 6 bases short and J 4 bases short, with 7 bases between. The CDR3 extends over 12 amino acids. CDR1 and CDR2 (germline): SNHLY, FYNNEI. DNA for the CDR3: TGTGCCAGCAGCAGGGATTACAATGAGCAGTTCTTC. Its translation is CASSRDYNEQFF.

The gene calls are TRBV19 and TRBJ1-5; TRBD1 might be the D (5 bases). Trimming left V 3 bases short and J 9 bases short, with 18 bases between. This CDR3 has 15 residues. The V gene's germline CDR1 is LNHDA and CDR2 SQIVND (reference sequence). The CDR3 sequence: CASSIFGQGGRPQHF. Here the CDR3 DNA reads TGTGCCAGTAGTATTTTTGGGCAGGGTGGTCGGCCCCAGCATTTT.

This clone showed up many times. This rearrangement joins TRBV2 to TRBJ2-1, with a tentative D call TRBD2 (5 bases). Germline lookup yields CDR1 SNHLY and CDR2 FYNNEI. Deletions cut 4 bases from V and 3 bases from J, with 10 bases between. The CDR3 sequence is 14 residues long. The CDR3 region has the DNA TGTGCCAGCAGTGTACTCGGAGGCTACAATGAGCAGTTCTTC. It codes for CASSVLGGYNEQFF. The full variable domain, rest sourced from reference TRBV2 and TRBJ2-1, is EPEVTQTPSHQVTQMGQEVILRCVPISNHLYFYWYRQILGQKVEFLVSFYNNEISEKSEIFDDQFSVERPDGSNFTLKIRSTKLEDSAMYFCASSVLGGYNEQFFGPGTRLTVL.

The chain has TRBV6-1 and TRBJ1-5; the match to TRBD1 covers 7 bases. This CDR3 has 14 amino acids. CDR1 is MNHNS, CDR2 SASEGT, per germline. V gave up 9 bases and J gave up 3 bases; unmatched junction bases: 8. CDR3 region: CASVKTGFNQPQHF. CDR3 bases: TGTGCCAGTGTTAAGACAGGGTTCAATCAGCCCCAGCATTTT.

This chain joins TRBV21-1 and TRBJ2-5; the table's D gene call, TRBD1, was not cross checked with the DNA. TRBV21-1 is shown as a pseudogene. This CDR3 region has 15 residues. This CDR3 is CASSKVTGPQETQYF. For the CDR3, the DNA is TGTGCCAGCAGCAAAGTCACAGGCCCCCAAGAGACCCAGTACTTC.

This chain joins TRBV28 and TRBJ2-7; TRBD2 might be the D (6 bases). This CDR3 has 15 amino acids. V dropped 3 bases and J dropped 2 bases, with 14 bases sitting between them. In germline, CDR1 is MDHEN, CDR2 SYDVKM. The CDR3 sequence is CASSLPDGGAYEQYF. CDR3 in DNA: TGTGCCAGCAGTTTGCCAGACGGGGGAGCCTACGAGCAGTACTTC.

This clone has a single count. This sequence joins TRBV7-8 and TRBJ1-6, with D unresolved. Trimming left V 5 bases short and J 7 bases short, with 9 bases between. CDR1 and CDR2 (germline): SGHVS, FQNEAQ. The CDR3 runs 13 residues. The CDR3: CASSPWTNSPLHF. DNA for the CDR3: TGTGCCAGCAGCCCCTGGACGAATTCACCCCTCCACTTT.

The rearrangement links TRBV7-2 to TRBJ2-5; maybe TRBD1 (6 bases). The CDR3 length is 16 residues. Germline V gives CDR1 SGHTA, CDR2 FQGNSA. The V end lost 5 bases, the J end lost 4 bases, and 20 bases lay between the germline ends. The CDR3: CASSRGQNWGRETQYF. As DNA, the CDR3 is TGTGCCAGCAGCAGGGGACAAAATTGGGGTAGAGAGACCCAGTACTTC.

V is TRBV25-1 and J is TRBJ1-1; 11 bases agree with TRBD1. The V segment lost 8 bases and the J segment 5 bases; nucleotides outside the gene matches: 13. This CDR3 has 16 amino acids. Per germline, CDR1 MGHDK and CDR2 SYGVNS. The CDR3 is CASSEIRGDRGTEAFF. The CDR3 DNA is TGTGCCAGCTCCGAAATCCGGGGGGACAGGGGGACTGAAGCTTTCTTT. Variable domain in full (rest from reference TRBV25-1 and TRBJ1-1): EADIYQTPRYLVIGTGKKITLECSQTMGHDKMYWYQQDPGMELHLIHYSYGVNSTEKGDLSSESTVSRIRTEHFPLTLESARPSHTSQYLCASSEIRGDRGTEAFFGQGTRLTVV.

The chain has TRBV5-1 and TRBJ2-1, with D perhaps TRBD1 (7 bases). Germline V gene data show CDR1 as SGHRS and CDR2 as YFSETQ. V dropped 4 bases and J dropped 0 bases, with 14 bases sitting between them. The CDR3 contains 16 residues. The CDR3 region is CASSPEGQSSYNEQFF. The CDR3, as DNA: TGCGCCAGCAGCCCGGAGGGACAGAGCTCCTACAATGAGCAGTTCTTC.

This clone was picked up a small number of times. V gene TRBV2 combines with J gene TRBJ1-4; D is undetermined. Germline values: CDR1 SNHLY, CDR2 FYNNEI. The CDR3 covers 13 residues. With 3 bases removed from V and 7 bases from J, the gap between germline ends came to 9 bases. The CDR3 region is CASSDLGSEKLFF. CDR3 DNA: TGTGCCAGCAGTGATCTGGGGAGTGAAAAACTGTTTTTT. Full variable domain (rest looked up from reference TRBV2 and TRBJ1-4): EPEVTQTPSHQVTQMGQEVILRCVPISNHLYFYWYRQILGQKVEFLVSFYNNEISEKSEIFDDQFSVERPDGSNFTLKIRSTKLEDSAMYFCASSDLGSEKLFFGSGTQLSVL.

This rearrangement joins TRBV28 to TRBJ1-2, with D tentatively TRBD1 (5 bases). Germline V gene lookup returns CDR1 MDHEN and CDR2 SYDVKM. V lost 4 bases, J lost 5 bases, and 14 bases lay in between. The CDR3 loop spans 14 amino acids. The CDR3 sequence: CASSWGTTVYGYTF. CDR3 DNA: TGTGCCAGCAGTTGGGGGACGACAGTGTATGGCTACACCTTC.

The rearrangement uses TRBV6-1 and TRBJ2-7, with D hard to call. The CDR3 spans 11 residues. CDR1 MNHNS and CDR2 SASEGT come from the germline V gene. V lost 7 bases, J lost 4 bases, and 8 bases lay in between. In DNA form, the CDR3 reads TGTGCCAGCACGACCTTGTACGAGCAGTACTTC. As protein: CASTTLYEQYF.

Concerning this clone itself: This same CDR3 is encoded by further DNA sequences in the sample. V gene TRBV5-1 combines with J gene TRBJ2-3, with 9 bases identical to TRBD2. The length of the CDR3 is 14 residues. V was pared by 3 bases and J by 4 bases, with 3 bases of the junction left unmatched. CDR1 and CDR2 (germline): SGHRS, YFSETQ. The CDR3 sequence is CASSSGLAPDTQYF. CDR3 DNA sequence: TGCGCCAGCAGCTCGGGACTAGCACCAGATACGCAGTATTTT. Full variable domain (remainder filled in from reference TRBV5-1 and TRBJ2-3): KAGVTQTPRYLIKTRGQQVTLSCSPISGHRSVSWYQQTPGQGLQFLFEYFSETQRNKGNFPGRFSGRQFSNSRSEMNVSTLELGDSALYLCASSSGLAPDTQYFGPGTRLTVL.

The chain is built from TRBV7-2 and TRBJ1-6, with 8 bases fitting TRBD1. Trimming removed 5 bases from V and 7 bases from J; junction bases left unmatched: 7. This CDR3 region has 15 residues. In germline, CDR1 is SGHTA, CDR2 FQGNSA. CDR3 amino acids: CASSPRQGNNSPLHF. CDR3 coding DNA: TGTGCCAGCAGCCCTAGACAGGGGAACAATTCACCCCTCCACTTT. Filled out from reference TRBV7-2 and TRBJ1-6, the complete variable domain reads GAGVSQSPSNKVTEKGKDVELRCDPISGHTALYWYRQSLGQGLEFLIYFQGNSAPDKSGLPSDRFSAERTGGSVSTLTIQRTQQEDSAVYLCASSPRQGNNSPLHFGNGTRLTVT.

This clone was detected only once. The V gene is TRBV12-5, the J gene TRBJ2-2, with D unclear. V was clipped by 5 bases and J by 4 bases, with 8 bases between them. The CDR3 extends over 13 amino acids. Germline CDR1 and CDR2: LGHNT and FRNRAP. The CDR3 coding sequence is TGTGCTAGTGGTCAATGGACCACCGGGGAGCTGTTTTTT. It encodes CASGQWTTGELFF.

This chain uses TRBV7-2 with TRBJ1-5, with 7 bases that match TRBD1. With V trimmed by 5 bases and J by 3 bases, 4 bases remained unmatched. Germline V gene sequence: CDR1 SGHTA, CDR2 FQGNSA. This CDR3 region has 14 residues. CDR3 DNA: TGTGCCAGCAGCCCCGACAGGGACAATCAGCCCCAGCATTTT. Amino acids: CASSPDRDNQPQHF.

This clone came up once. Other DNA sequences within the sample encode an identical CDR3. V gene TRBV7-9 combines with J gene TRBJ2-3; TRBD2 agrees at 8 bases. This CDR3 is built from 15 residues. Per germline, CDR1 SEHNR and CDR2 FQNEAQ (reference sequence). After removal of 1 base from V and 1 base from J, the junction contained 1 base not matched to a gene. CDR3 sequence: CASSLGGGRTDTQYF. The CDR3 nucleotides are TGTGCCAGCAGCTTAGGCGGGGGGCGCACAGATACGCAGTATTTT.